This T cell receptor beta chain was recovered during a study of T cells after yellow fever vaccination. This CDR3 region has 16 residues. Germline CDR1 SGHDT, CDR2 YYEEEE. V was pared by 1 base and J by 1 base, with 5 bases of the junction left unmatched. TCRdb re-called the 5' RACE reads through MiXCR, storing one row per CDR3 protein. The data hold some 300,000 distinct CDR3 sequences, with 3% to 4.5% observed a single time. The clonotype was recovered from a man between 18 and 35 years old who received the YFV17D yellow fever vaccine. The specimen comprised PBMCs, sampled on the day of the yellow fever booster vaccination. The rearrangement uses TRBV5-6 and TRBJ2-3; 8 bases align to TRBD2. CDR3 DNA: TGTGCCAGCAGCTTGACCGGCGGGGGGCGCACAGATACGCAGTATTTT. Protein: CASSLTGGGRTDTQYF. Looking up the rest from reference TRBV5-6 and TRBJ2-3 gives the full variable domain: DAGVTQSPTHLIKTRGQQVTLRCSPKSGHDTVSWYQQALGQGPQFIFQYYEEEERQRGNFPDRFSGHQFPNYSSELNVNALLLGDSALYLCASSLTGGGRTDTQYFGPGTRLTVL.